The sequence of this TCR beta chain was determined in a study of blood T cell repertoires in COVID-19. Clones were read by immunoSEQ multiplex PCR, and TCRdb kept only the in-frame ones, dropping some. The data contain 250,000 to 350,000 clones, more than 75% of them singletons. Clinical history reported by participants formed the basis on which cohorts were assigned. Among Cohort 3 donors, those recovered had two negative PCRs, clearance, or symptom resolution. This CDR3 region has 14 residues. The V gene lost 3 bases and the J gene lost 1 base, with 12 bases spanning the gap. The germline V gene has CDR1 SQVTM and CDR2 ANQGSEA.

The chain couples TRBV29-1 to TRBJ1-1; D is undetermined. The sample taken for sequencing was PBMCs or T cells enriched from blood (not recorded which). This sequence was found in a man in his sixties who had recovered from COVID-19. The CDR3: CSVDPRTSNTEAFF. DNA of the CDR3: TGCAGCGTTGACCCCCGAACTTCGAACACTGAAGCTTTCTTT.